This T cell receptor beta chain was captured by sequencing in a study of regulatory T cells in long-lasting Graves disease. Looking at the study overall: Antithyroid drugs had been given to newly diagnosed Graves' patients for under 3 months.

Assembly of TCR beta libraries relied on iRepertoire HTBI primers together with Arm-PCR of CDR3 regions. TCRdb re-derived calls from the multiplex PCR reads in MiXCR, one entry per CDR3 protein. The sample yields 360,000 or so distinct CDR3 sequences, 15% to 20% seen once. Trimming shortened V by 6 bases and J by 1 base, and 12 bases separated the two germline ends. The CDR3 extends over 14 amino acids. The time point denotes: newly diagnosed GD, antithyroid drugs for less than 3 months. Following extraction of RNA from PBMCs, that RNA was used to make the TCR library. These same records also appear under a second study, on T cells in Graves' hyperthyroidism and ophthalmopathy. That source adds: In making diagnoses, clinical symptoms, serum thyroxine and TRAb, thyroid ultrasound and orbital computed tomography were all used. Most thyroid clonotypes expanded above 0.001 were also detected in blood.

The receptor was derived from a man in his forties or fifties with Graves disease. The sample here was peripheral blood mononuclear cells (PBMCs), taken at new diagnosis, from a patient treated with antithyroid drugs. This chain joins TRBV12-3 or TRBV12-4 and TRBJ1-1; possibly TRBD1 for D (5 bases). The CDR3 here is CASRTETTNTEAFF. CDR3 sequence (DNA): TGTGCCAGCAGGACAGAAACCACGAACACTGAAGCTTTCTTT.